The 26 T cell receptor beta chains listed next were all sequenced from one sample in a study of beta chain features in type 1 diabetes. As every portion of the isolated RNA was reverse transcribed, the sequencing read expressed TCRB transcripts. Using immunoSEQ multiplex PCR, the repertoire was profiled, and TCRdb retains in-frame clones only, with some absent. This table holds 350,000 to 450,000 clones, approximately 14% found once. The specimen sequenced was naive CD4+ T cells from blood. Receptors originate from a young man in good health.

CDR3 sequence: CASSQVWPYEQYV. DNA for the CDR3: TGCGCCAGCAGCCAAGTTTGGCCCTACGAGCAGTACGTC. This chain connects TRBV4-3 to TRBJ2-7; D is unresolved. The CDR3 length is 13 residues. Trimming pared 1 base from V and 2 bases from J, leaving 6 bases between. Germline values: CDR1 LGHNA, CDR2 YSLEER.

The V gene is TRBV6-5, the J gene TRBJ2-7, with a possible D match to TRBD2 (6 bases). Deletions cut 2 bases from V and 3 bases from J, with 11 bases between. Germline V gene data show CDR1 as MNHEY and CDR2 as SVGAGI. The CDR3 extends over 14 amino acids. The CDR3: CASSYEEGSYEQYV. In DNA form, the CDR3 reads TGTGCCAGCAGTTACGAGGAGGGAAGCTACGAGCAGTACGTC.

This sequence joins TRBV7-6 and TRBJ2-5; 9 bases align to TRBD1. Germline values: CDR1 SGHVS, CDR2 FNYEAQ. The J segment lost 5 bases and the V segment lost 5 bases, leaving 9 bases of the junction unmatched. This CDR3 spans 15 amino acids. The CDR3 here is CASSPPTGGEETQYF. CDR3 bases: TGTGCCAGCAGCCCACCGACAGGGGGTGAGGAGACCCAGTACTTC.

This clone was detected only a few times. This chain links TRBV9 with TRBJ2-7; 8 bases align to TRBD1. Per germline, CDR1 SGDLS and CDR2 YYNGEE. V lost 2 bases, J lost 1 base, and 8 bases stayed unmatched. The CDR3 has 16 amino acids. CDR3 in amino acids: CASSVETGAPSYEQYF. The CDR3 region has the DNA TGTGCCAGCAGCGTTGAGACAGGGGCTCCTTCCTACGAGCAGTACTTC.

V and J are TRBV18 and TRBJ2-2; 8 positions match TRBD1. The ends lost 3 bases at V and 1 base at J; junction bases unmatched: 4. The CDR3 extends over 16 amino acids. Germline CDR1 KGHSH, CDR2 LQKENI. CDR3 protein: CASSPSRGRNTGELFF. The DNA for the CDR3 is TGTGCCAGCTCACCGAGCAGGGGGCGGAACACCGGGGAGCTGTTTTTT.

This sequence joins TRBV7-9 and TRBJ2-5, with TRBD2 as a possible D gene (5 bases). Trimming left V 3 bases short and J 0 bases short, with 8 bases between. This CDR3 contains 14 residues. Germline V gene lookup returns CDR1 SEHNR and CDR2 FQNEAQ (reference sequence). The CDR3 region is CASSLRGHQETQYF. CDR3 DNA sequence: TGTGCCAGCAGCTTGCGCGGGCACCAAGAGACCCAGTACTTC.

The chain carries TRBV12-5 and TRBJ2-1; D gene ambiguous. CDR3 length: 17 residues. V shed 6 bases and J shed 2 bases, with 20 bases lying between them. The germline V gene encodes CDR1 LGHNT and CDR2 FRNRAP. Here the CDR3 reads CASGPSVLRGAYNEQFF. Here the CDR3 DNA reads TGTGCTAGTGGCCCCTCTGTGTTGCGTGGGGCCTACAATGAGCAGTTCTTC.

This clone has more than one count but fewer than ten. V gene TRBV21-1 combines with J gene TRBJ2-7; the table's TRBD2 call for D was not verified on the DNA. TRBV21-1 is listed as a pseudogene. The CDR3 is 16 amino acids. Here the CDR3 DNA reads TGTGCCAGCAGCAAAGGGGTCGGGTTTACGACCTACGAGCAGTACGTC. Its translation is CASSKGVGFTTYEQYV.

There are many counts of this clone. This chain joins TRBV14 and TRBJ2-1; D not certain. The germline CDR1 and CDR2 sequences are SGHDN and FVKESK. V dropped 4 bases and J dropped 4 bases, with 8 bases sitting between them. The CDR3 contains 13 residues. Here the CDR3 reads CASSLNSYNEQFF. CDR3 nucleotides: TGTGCCAGCAGCCTTAACAGTTACAATGAGCAGTTCTTC.

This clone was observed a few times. CDR3 DNA: TGTGCCAGCAGCTCCTCGAGAGGAGCAGATACGCAGTATTTT. Translated, it gives CASSSSRGADTQYF. The genes are TRBV5-6 and TRBJ2-3; D is unresolved. The CDR3 contains 14 residues. V shed 3 bases and J shed 4 bases, with 12 bases lying between them. Germline CDR1 and CDR2: SGHDT and YYEEEE.

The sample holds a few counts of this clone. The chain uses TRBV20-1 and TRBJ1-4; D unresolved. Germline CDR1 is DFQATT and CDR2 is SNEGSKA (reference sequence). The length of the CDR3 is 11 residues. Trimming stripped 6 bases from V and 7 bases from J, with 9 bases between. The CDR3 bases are TGCAGTGCCGCTCACGGTGAAAAACTGTTTTTT. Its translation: CSAAHGEKLFF.

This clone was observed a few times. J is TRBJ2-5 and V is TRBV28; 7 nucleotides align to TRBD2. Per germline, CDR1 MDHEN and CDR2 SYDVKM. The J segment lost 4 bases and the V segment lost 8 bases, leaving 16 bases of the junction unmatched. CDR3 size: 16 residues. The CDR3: CASPPTGLAGRETQYF. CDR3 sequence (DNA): TGTGCCAGCCCTCCCACGGGGTTAGCGGGTCGAGAGACCCAGTACTTC.

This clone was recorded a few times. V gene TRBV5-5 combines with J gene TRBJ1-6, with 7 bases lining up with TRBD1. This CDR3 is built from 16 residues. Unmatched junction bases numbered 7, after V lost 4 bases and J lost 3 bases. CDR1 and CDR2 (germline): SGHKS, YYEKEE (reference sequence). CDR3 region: CASSPKRDSYNSPLHF. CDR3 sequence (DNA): TGTGCCAGCAGCCCAAAACGGGACAGCTATAATTCACCCCTCCACTTT.

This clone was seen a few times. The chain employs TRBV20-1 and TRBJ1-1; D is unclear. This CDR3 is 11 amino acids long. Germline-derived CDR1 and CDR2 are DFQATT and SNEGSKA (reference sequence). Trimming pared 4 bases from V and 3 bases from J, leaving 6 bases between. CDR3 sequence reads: CSAKIDTEAFF. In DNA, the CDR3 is TGCAGTGCTAAGATCGACACTGAAGCTTTCTTT.

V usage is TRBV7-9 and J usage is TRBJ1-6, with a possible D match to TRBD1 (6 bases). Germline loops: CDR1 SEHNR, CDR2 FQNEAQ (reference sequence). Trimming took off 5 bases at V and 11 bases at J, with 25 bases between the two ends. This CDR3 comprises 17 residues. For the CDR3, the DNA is TGTGCCAGCAGCACACCTGCTCCTACAGGGCGTAGGACACCCCTCCACTTT. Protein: CASSTPAPTGRRTPLHF.

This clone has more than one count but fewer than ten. Here the CDR3 reads CAWRRNPDFYGYTF. In DNA, the CDR3 is TGTGCCTGGAGACGTAATCCAGATTTTTATGGCTACACCTTC. This rearrangement joins TRBV30 to TRBJ1-2; unclear D gene. CDR3 size: 14 residues. Trimming removed 3 bases from V and 5 bases from J, with 16 bases in between. Looked up from germline, CDR1 is GTSNPN and CDR2 is SVGIG (reference sequence).

Here the CDR3 DNA reads TGTGCCAGCAGCGTAGCAGGGGGTGGAAACACCATATATTTT. Protein sequence: CASSVAGGGNTIYF. This rearrangement joins TRBV9 to TRBJ1-3; 7 nucleotides match TRBD1. From germline, CDR1 is SGDLS and CDR2 YYNGEE. Trimming at V came to 0 bases and at J to 3 bases, leaving 0 bases not matched to a gene. The CDR3 contains 14 residues. Variable domain in full (rest from reference TRBV9 and TRBJ1-3): DSGVTQTPKHLITATGQRVTLRCSPRSGDLSVYWYQQSLDQGLQFLIQYYNGEERAKGNILERFSAQQFPDLHSELNLSSLELGDSALYFCASSVAGGGNTIYFGEGSWLTVV.

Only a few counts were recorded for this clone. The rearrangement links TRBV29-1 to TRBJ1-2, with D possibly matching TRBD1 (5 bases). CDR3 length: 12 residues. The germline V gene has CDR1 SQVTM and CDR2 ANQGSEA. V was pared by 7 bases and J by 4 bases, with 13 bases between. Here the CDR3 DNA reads TGCAGCGCCTCGAGGGGACTCTATGGCTACACCTTC. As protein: CSASRGLYGYTF.

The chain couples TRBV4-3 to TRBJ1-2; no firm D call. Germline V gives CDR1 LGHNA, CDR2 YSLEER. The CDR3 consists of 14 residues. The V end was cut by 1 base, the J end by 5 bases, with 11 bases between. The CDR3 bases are TGCGCCAGCAGCCAAGGACGGACTGGTTATGGCTACACCTTC. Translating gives CASSQGRTGYGYTF.

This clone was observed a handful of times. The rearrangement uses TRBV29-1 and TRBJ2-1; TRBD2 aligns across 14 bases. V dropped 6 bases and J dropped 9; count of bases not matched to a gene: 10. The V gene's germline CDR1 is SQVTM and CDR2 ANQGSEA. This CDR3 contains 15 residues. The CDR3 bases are TGCAGCGTCCGGTGGGGACTAGCGGGAGACACTGAGCAGTTCTTC. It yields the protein CSVRWGLAGDTEQFF.

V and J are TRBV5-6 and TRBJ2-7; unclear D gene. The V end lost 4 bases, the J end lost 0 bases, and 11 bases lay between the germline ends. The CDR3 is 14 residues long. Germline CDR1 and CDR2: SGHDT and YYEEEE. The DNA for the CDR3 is TGTGCCAGCAGCCCTTCACTAAACTCCTACGAGCAGTACTTC. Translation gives CASSPSLNSYEQYF.

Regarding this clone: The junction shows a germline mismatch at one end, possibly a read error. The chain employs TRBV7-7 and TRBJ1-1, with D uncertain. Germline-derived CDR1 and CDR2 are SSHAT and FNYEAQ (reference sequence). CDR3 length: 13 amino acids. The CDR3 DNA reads TGTGCTAGCAGCTTAGTTGAAGGTGGTGAAGCTTTCTTT. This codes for CASSLVEGGEAFF.

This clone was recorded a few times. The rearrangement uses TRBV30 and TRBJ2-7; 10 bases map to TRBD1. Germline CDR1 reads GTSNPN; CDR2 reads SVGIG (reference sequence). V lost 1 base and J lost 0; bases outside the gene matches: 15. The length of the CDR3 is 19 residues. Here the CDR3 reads CAWSASGTGVGVSSYEQYV. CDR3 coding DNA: TGTGCCTGGAGTGCATCCGGGACAGGGGTCGGGGTGAGCTCCTACGAGCAGTACGTC.

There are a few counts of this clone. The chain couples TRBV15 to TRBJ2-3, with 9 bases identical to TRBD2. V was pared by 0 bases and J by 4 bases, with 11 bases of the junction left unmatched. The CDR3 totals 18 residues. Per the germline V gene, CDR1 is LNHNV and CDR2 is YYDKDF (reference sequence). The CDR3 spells CATSRDLGRREGPDTQYF. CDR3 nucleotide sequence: TGTGCCACCAGCAGAGATCTGGGAAGGCGGGAGGGTCCAGATACGCAGTATTTT.

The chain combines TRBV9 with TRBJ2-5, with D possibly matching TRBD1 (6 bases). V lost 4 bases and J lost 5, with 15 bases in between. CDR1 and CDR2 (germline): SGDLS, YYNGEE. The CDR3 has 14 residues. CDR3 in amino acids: CASSPRTAQETQYF. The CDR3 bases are TGTGCCAGCAGCCCCCGGACAGCCCAGGAGACCCAGTACTTC.

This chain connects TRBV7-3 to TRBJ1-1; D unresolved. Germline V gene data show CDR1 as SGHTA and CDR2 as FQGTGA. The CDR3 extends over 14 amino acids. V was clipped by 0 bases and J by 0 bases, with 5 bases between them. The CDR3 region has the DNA TGTGCCAGCAGCTTAACGGCCATGAACACTGAAGCTTTCTTT. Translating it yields CASSLTAMNTEAFF.